This is a list of T cell receptor beta chains from one sample in a study of blood T cell repertoires in COVID-19. Assay: immunoSEQ multiplex PCR; the TCRdb copy retains only in-frame clones and omits some. The sample contains about 180,000 clones, more than 80% of which appear only once. The sequenced material came from PBMCs or T cells enriched from blood (not recorded which). These receptors came from a man aged 35-49 years who had recovered from COVID-19. The CDR3 runs from the conserved cysteine through the conserved F or W. D genes are given only for firm matches. Clone sizes are given selectively: once, few, many, or a class where the clone is expanded.

TGTGCCAGCAGCCCCCTTCCACGGACAGGGAACACTGAAGCTTTCTTT CASSPLPRTGNTEAFF TRBJ1-1 - TRBV3-1/TRBV3-2 TRBD1
TGTGCCAGCAGGGCCGGGACAGGGGATGGTCCGTTCTTC CASRAGTGDGPFF TRBJ2-1 - TRBV5-8 TRBD1
TGTGCCAGCAGCTGGGGTAGCGGGAGCTACGAGCAGTACTTC CASSWGSGSYEQYF TRBJ2-7 - TRBV11-2 TRBD2
TGTGCCATACAGAGGGACAGGGGTAGTTTATATGGCTACACCTTC CAIQRDRGSLYGYTF TRBJ1-2 - TRBV10-3 TRBD1
TGTGCCAGCTCACCGACACAGGGCACTGAAGCTTTCTTT CASSPTQGTEAFF TRBJ1-1 - TRBV18 -
TGCGCCAGCAGCGGGAGCCGAGGCTTTTCCGCGCAGTATTTT CASSGSRGFSAQYF TRBJ2-3 few TRBV10-1 -
TGTGCCAGCAGCCTTAGAAGGGGACAGGGTTTTTCTGAAGCTTTCTTT CASSLRRGQGFSEAFF TRBJ1-1 - TRBV3-1/TRBV3-2 TRBD1
TGTGCCAGCAGCCCCCCCGGACTAGCGGGAGTCACTGAGCAGTTCTTC CASSPPGLAGVTEQFF TRBJ2-1 - TRBV7-9 TRBD2
TGTGCCTGGAGTGGTCCGGGGGAAGGCTACACCTTC CAWSGPGEGYTF TRBJ1-2 - TRBV30 -
TGTGCCAGTACCCCGGGACCCGGGAGCACTGAAGCTTTCTTT CASTPGPGSTEAFF TRBJ1-1 - TRBV19 -
TGTGCCAGCAGCCCCCCTGAAGGGGGAGCTTTCTTT CASSPPEGGAFF TRBJ1-1 - TRBV3-1/TRBV3-2 -
TGTGCCAGCAGTCCGCAGGGACAGGGGACTGGCTACACCTTC CASSPQGQGTGYTF TRBJ1-2 once TRBV6-5 TRBD1
TGTGCCATCAGTGACCCTGGGGTCGCGGGCTCCACAGATACGCAGTATTTT CAISDPGVAGSTDTQYF TRBJ2-3 - TRBV10-3 -
TGCAGCGTCCCCACCCCCCGGACAGAGGAGACCCAGTACTTC CSVPTPRTEETQYF TRBJ2-5 medium-sized TRBV29-1 -
TGCGCCAGCAGAGTAGGGGATGGCACTGAAGCTTTCTTT CASRVGDGTEAFF TRBJ1-1 - TRBV5-1 -
TGTGCCAGCAGTAACCTTCCATCTAGCGGCCTTGATGAGCAGTTCTTC CASSNLPSSGLDEQFF TRBJ2-1 once TRBV27 TRBD2
TGTGCCAGCGTACCGGGACAGGGTTCCCTCTCTGGAAACACCATATATTTT CASVPGQGSLSGNTIYF TRBJ1-3 - TRBV2 TRBD1